Listed here are 19 T cell receptor beta chains from one sample, sequenced in a study of shared clonotypes between healthy human individuals. Produced via immunoSEQ multiplex PCR; TCRdb's table is partial and in-frame only. The sample records 2,500,000 or so clones, around 92% being singletons. Sequenced sample: naive CD4+ T cells from PBMCs. Described subset: CD45RA+ positively selected. The receptors were sampled from a man aged 18 to 35 in good health. Some clones in this sample may be carry-over from other donors' samples.

The gene calls are TRBV28 and TRBJ2-7, with TRBD1 as a possible D gene (6 bases). This CDR3 has 15 residues. The V and J ends lost 7 bases and 3 bases respectively, with 19 bases between them. Germline V gene data show CDR1 as MDHEN and CDR2 as SYDVKM. Here the CDR3 DNA reads TGTGCCAGCAACCCAGGCAGGGGTTTGGTCTACGAGCAGTACTTC. It is translated as CASNPGRGLVYEQYF. Full variable domain (missing parts from reference TRBV28 and TRBJ2-7): DVKVTQSSRYLVKRTGEKVFLECVQDMDHENMFWYRQDPGLGLRLIYFSYDVKMKEKGDIPEGYSVSREKKERFSLILESASTNQTSMYLCASNPGRGLVYEQYFGPGTRLTVT.

A word on this clone: The sample contains more than one DNA sequence encoding this CDR3. The chain employs TRBV15 and TRBJ2-7; D unresolved. This CDR3 is 13 amino acids long. Germline loops: CDR1 LNHNV, CDR2 YYDKDF (reference sequence). Deletions cut 1 base from V and 3 bases from J, with 7 bases between. The CDR3 is CATSRGVSYEQYF. CDR3 sequence (DNA): TGTGCCACCAGCAGAGGGGTTAGCTACGAGCAGTACTTC.

With regard to this clone: At the DNA level, this CDR3 is encoded by other sequences in the same sample as well. The chain links TRBV28 to TRBJ1-1; D might be TRBD1 (5 bases). CDR3 length: 12 residues. The germline gives CDR1 MDHEN, CDR2 SYDVKM. Trimming left V 2 bases short and J 7 bases short, with 8 bases between. The CDR3 DNA is TGTGCCAGCAGTTTAGTTCAGGGTGAAGCTTTCTTT. Translated: CASSLVQGEAFF.

This chain links TRBV6-5 with TRBJ2-7, with D possibly TRBD2 on 5 matching bases. From germline, CDR1 is MNHEY and CDR2 SVGAGI. The V end was cut by 6 bases, the J end by 3 bases, with 15 bases between. This CDR3 is 14 amino acids long. The CDR3 DNA reads as TGTGCCAGCAGGAGGATTCGGGGTCTCTACGAGCAGTACTTC. Its translation: CASRRIRGLYEQYF.

This rearrangement joins TRBV7-2 to TRBJ2-4; D possibly corresponds to TRBD1 (6 bases). The CDR3 extends over 14 amino acids. The V gene lost 5 bases and the J gene lost 1 base, with 9 bases spanning the gap. CDR1 is SGHTA and CDR2 is FQGNSA in the germline V gene. CDR3 nucleotides: TGTGCCAGCAGCGGGGGCCGGGCCAAAAACATTCAGTACTTC. It translates to CASSGGRAKNIQYF. The full variable domain, its missing parts supplied by reference TRBV7-2 and TRBJ2-4, is GAGVSQSPSNKVTEKGKDVELRCDPISGHTALYWYRQSLGQGLEFLIYFQGNSAPDKSGLPSDRFSAERTGGSVSTLTIQRTQQEDSAVYLCASSGGRAKNIQYFGAGTRLSVL.

V is TRBV5-1 and J is TRBJ2-5, with 12 bases that match TRBD2. CDR1 SGHRS and CDR2 YFSETQ come from the germline V gene. The CDR3 has 15 residues. Unmatched junction bases numbered 6, after V lost 4 bases and J lost 5 bases. The CDR3 sequence: CASSLLAGGGETQYF. The CDR3 coding sequence is TGCGCCAGCAGCCTACTAGCGGGAGGTGGGGAGACCCAGTACTTC.

This clone was counted a few times. V is TRBV18 and J is TRBJ2-1, with 9 bases that match TRBD2. The V segment lost 0 bases and the J segment 7 bases; nucleotides outside the gene matches: 7. This CDR3 has 16 amino acids. CDR1 is KGHSH, CDR2 LQKENI, per germline. CDR3 sequence: CASSPPIAGDSNEQFF. CDR3 coding DNA: TGTGCCAGCTCACCACCAATAGCGGGGGACAGTAATGAGCAGTTCTTC. Drawing the rest from reference TRBV18 and TRBJ2-1, the complete variable domain is NAGVMQNPRHLVRRRGQEARLRCSPMKGHSHVYWYRQLPEEGLKFMVYLQKENIIDESGMPKERFSAEFPKEGPSILRIQQVVRGDSAAYFCASSPPIAGDSNEQFFGPGTRLTVL.

The V gene is TRBV7-9, the J gene TRBJ2-1; the D gene is possibly TRBD1 (6 bases). Germline assignment: CDR1 SEHNR and CDR2 FQNEAQ (reference sequence). CDR3 length: 12 residues. The V end lost 5 bases, the J end lost 10 bases, and 12 bases lay between the germline ends. CDR3 sequence reads: CASSPGTREQFF. The CDR3 bases are TGTGCCAGCAGCCCCGGGACAAGGGAGCAGTTCTTC.

This clone was seen once. V and J are TRBV27 and TRBJ2-7; D gene uncertain. V was pared by 4 bases and J by 2 bases, with 9 bases between. The length of the CDR3 is 13 residues. Per germline, CDR1 MNHEY and CDR2 SMNVEV (reference sequence). CDR3 sequence reads: CASSSPTTYEQYF. The CDR3 coding sequence is TGTGCCAGCAGTTCCCCCACTACCTACGAGCAGTACTTC.

This clone appeared once. This chain uses TRBV15 with TRBJ1-1; possible D gene TRBD1, 5 bases. Trimming pared 3 bases from V and 5 bases from J, leaving 13 bases between. Germline V gene data show CDR1 as LNHNV and CDR2 as YYDKDF (reference sequence). The CDR3 loop spans 14 amino acids. The CDR3 bases are TGTGCCACCAGCAGGGGGCGCGTAAAAACTGAAGCTTTCTTT. It translates to CATSRGRVKTEAFF.

The genes are TRBV28 and TRBJ2-7; the match to TRBD2 covers 11 bases. Germline assignment: CDR1 MDHEN and CDR2 SYDVKM. V was pared by 5 bases and J by 4 bases, with 4 bases of the junction left unmatched. This CDR3 is 14 amino acids long. The CDR3: CASSITSGRYEQYF. CDR3 nucleotide sequence: TGTGCCAGCAGTATCACTAGCGGGAGATACGAGCAGTACTTC.

The V and J genes are TRBV5-8 and TRBJ1-1; TRBD1 might be the D (5 bases). The CDR3 has 14 residues. V dropped 6 bases and J dropped 0 bases, with 12 bases sitting between them. The germline V gene encodes CDR1 SGHTS and CDR2 YDEGEE. The CDR3 DNA follows: TGTGCCAGCACCCAGGGATTGCTGAACACTGAAGCTTTCTTT. Encoded protein: CASTQGLLNTEAFF.

DNA for the CDR3: TGTGCCAGCAGCTTGGACGGGGGACAGCCCCAGCATTTT. Amino acids: CASSLDGGQPQHF. The rearrangement uses TRBV5-6 and TRBJ1-5; D might be TRBD1 (5 bases). The CDR3 has 13 residues. V was trimmed by 0 bases and J by 7 bases, leaving 8 bases between them. CDR1 and CDR2 from the germline V gene are SGHDT and YYEEEE.

This clone has just one count. This specimen includes other DNA sequences encoding the same CDR3. The rearrangement joins TRBV10-3 to TRBJ2-7, with a weak D call TRBD2 (5 bases). V was cut by 4 bases and J by 4 bases, with 11 bases left in between. The germline gives CDR1 ENHRY, CDR2 SYGVKD. The CDR3 spans 13 residues. The CDR3 protein is CAISGLADYEQYF. CDR3 coding DNA: TGTGCCATCAGTGGCCTAGCAGATTACGAGCAGTACTTC.

This clone has only one observation. Other DNA sequences in the same sample also yield this CDR3. The chain combines TRBV7-2 with TRBJ2-5; D is possibly TRBD2 (6 bases). This CDR3 comprises 14 residues. The ends were cut back, 5 bases at V and 5 bases at J, with 15 bases in the middle. Per germline, CDR1 SGHTA and CDR2 FQGNSA. The CDR3 DNA is TGTGCCAGCAGCCCCCGGACGGGGGAGGAGACCCAGTACTTC. Translated: CASSPRTGEETQYF.

The chain combines TRBV12-1 with TRBJ2-7; the table gives TRBD1 as D, unverified against the DNA. TRBV12-1 is a pseudogene locus. The CDR3 has 14 residues. CDR3 coding DNA: TGTGCCAGCAGCTTTTACAGGGCTACCCCCGAGCAGTACTTC. It translates to CASSFYRATPEQYF.

The genes are TRBV20-1 and TRBJ2-5, with no clear D. V lost 8 bases, J lost 4 bases, and 11 bases lay in between. Germline assignment: CDR1 DFQATT and CDR2 SNEGSKA (reference sequence). CDR3 length: 11 residues. CDR3 DNA: TGCAGTCCCCTCTGGGGAGAGACCCAGTACTTC. Protein product: CSPLWGETQYF.

As concerns this clone: Other DNA sequences in this sample translate to the same CDR3. The chain carries TRBV27 and TRBJ2-2; D call uncertain. The CDR3 consists of 13 residues. Trimming stripped 6 bases from V and 5 bases from J, with 10 bases between. Germline CDR1 reads MNHEY; CDR2 reads SMNVEV (reference sequence). The CDR3 coding sequence is TGTGCCAGCAGCTCCCGGAGAACCGGGGAGCTGTTTTTT. Protein: CASSSRRTGELFF.

J is TRBJ1-2 and V is TRBV27, with 7 bases fitting TRBD1. The CDR3 consists of 14 residues. V trimming: 6 bases; J trimming: 4 bases; junction bases outside the gene matches: 8. Germline V gives CDR1 MNHEY, CDR2 SMNVEV (reference sequence). The CDR3, as DNA: TGTGCCAGCAGCAGCCAGGGGGTCGGCTATGGCTACACCTTC. Its translation is CASSSQGVGYGYTF.